This T cell receptor (beta chain) was recovered during a study of shared clonotypes between healthy human individuals (TCRdb year 2020). For context, the study as a whole: A few men and a couple of women, aged 18 to 49 years, made up the cohort. For each donor, CD4 naive and CD4 memory were each given three plates, CD8 naive was given two plates, and CD8 memory was given one plate. The study deeply sequenced blood TCR repertoires of about 5 healthy adults to estimate repertoire size and the extent of clonotype sharing between individuals. Different laboratories and diverse techniques were used to prepare libraries and sequence TCR repertoires, to increase sequencing depth and limit assay-specific biases. Each donor's leukapheresis produced roughly between roughly 0.9 and 9 billion PBMCs. General findings and caveats noted by the study authors: Clonotypes shared by all four sorted-subset donors showed higher generation probabilities than non-shared clonotypes. Pairwise subsampling led to the expectation that sequencing depth would affect the degree of clonotype sharing among donors. Sampling was restricted to blood, and TCR repertoires in tissue are likely to differ from TCR repertoires in blood. Incomplete sequencing was indicated by rarefaction of sorted-subset datasets, despite the large sequencing depth. Because the study included only a small number of donors, the genetic and exposure-history diversity represented was limited. Estimated clonotype richness was generally larger for naive than for memory subsets. When a few donors were compared, the shared fraction of clonotypes was about 5.2% for naive CD4, roughly 3.3% for naive CD8, 2% to 2.5% for memory CD4, and less than 0.5% for memory CD8.

Based on the germline V gene, the CDR1 and CDR2 sequences are SGHAT and FQNNGV. The V and J ends are trimmed by 5 bases and 7 bases, leaving 9 bases between them. There are 12 amino acids in the CDR3, from cysteine to phenylalanine inclusive. The kept DNA is CDR3 alone, 36 bases in frame from the first base. This clone showed up just a few times. Its specific antigen is unknown. Base qualities were left out, and no much larger clone turns up one base away. The donors were healthy, HIV-negative adults with no recently reported acute infections or vaccinations. All donors were Caucasian adults living in Nashville, Tennessee, USA. Magnetic negative selection was used to enrich CD4+ T cells, after which naive cells were positively selected on CD45RA and the negative fraction became the memory subset. Blood was obtained by leukapheresis, after which PBMCs were separated by Ficoll-Histopaque density gradient centrifugation and cryopreserved in liquid nitrogen vapor phase. Analytical flow cytometry was used to check the purity and quantity of every magnetically sorted T cell population. Each sorted fraction had its genomic DNA isolated and then quantified by UV absorbance on a Nanodrop 2000c.

TCR CDR3 regions were amplified from genomic DNA by multiplex PCR using the deep immunoSEQ assay. Extracted genomic DNA from each cell subset was distributed evenly across all wells of several immunoSEQ 96-well plates, and each plate was treated as a replicate. For sorted subsets, each replicate PCR was loaded with about 200 ng genomic DNA, equivalent to 25,000 to 30,000 T cell genomes. Purified libraries were quantified with a Qubit 3.0 fluorometer, sized on a Bioanalyzer 2100, and re-quantified with the KAPA Library Quantification kit. A separate single-read 150-cycle Illumina NextSeq 550 flow cell was used to sequence each immunoSEQ 96-well plate. Under the source paper's analysis protocol: Because the immunoSEQ output included only junctional sequences and no quality scores, the filtering could not be the same as the filtering used for full-length reads. Sequences were annotated with PyIR, a Python wrapper for IgBLAST v1.9, using IMGT germline references to assign V/J genes and CDR3. Reads with weak V/J assignments (E-value above 1e-6), missing CDR3, stop codons, out-of-frame junctions, or ambiguous translated residues were removed. A V3J clonotype was defined by an identical inferred V gene, J gene, and CDR3 amino acid sequence. Percentage overlap between repertoires was calculated by dividing the number of shared unique clonotypes by the size of the smaller repertoire. Repertoire richness was assessed with RTK rarefaction, the Chao1 estimator, and Recon v2.1 estimates of unobserved clonotypes. OLGA was used to compute generation probabilities for all TCRbeta clonotypes that the gDNA method yielded from a handful of donors. This immuneACCESS table, as held by TCRdb, lists in-frame sequences with V and J called but not all clones. Of the missing ones, under half trace to an unresolved V gene in checked studies; the others have no known cause. That table furnishes V, J and clone size, whereas the DNA furnished D and trimming. This sample gives approximately 250,000 clones in total; 50% to 75% of them show up just once. Over 8.5% of the sample is taken by the ten largest.

Recombination connected TRBV11-2 to TRBJ2-1; the D gene is unclear. What was sequenced was memory CD4+ T cells sorted from blood. In the paper's terms, the cell subset or site label means: CD45RA-negative fraction. The origin of this receptor is a man aged 30 to 45 in good health. The CDR3 reads CASSRTRNEQFF. The DNA sequence is TGTGCCAGCAGCAGAACACGGAATGAGCAGTTCTTC. Extended through the reference TRBV11-2 and TRBJ2-1 proteins, this CDR3 yields the full variable domain: EAGVAQSPRYKIIEKRQSVAFWCNPISGHATLYWYQQILGQGPKLLIQFQNNGVVDDSQLPKDRFSAERLKGVDSTLKIQPAKLEDSAVYLCASSRTRNEQFFGPGTRLTVL.